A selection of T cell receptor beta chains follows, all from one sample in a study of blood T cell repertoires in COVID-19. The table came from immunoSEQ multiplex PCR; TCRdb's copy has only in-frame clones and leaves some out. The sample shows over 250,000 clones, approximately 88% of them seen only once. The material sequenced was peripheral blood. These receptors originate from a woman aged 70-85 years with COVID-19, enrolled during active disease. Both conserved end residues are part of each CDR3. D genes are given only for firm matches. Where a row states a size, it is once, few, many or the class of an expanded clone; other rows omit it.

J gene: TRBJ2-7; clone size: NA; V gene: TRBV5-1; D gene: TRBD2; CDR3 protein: CASSLITSGSYEQYF; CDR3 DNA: TGCGCCAGCAGCTTGATAACTAGCGGGAGCTACGAGCAGTACTTC
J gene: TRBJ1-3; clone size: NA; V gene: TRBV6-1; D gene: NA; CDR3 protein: CASSEGPGNTIYF; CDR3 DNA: TGTGCCAGCAGTGAGGGGCCTGGAAACACCATATATTTT
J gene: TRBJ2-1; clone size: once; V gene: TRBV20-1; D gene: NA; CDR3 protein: CSASDLSSYNEQFF; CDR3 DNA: TGCAGTGCTAGTGACCTTAGCTCCTACAATGAGCAGTTCTTC
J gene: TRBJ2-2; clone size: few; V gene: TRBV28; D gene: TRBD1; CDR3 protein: CASREGQARTGELFF; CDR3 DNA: TGTGCCAGCAGGGAGGGACAGGCGCGAACCGGGGAGCTGTTTTTT
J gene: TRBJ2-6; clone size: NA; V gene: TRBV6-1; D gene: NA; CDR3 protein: CASRDSANVLTF; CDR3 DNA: TGTGCCAGCAGGGACTCAGCCAACGTCCTGACTTTC
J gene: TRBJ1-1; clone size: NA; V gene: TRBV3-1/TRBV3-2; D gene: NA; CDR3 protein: CASSQSPAGRLTEAFF; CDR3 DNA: TGTGCCAGCAGCCAAAGCCCCGCGGGGCGACTTACTGAAGCTTTCTTT
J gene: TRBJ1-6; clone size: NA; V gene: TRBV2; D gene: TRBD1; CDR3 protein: CASSGTGGSPLHF; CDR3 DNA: TGTGCCAGCAGCGGGACAGGGGGTTCACCCCTCCACTTT
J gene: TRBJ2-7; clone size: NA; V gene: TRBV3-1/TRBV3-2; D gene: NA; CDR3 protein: CASSQDDISYEQYF; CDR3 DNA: TGTGCCAGCAGCCAAGATGACATCTCCTACGAGCAGTACTTC
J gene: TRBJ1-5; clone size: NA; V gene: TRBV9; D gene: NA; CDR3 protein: CASSVAGDSNQPQHF; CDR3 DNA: TGTGCCAGCAGCGTAGCAGGGGATAGCAATCAGCCCCAGCATTTT
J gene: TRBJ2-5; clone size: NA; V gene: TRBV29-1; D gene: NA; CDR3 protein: CSVVGTGGQETQYF; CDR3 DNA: TGCAGCGTTGTGGGGACTGGAGGCCAAGAGACCCAGTACTTC
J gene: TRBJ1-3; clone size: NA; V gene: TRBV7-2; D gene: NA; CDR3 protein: CASSLNVGERTIYF; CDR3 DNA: TGTGCCAGCAGCTTGAACGTTGGGGAGCGCACCATATATTTT
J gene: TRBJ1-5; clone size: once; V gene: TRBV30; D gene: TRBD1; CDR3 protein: CAWSVGTGSQPQHF; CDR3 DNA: TGTGCCTGGAGTGTTGGGACAGGGTCTCAGCCCCAGCATTTT
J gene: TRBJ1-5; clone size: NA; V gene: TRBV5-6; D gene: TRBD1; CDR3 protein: CASSLETGRRDQPQHF; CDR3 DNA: TGTGCCAGCAGCTTGGAGACAGGGCGGAGGGATCAGCCCCAGCATTTT
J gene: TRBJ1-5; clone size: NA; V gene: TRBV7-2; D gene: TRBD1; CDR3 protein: CASSQQGDQPQHF; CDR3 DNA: TGTGCCAGCAGTCAACAGGGGGATCAGCCCCAGCATTTT
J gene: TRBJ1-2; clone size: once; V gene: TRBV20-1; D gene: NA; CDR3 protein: CSASVQAGYGYTF; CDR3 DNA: TGCAGTGCTAGTGTCCAGGCGGGGTATGGCTACACCTTC
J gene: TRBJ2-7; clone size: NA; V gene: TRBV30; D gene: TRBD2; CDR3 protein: CAWGRLAGEYEQYF; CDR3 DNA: TGTGCCTGGGGTAGACTAGCGGGAGAATACGAGCAGTACTTC
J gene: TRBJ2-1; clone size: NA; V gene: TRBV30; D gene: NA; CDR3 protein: CAWSPRSHNEQFF; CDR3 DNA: TGTGCCTGGAGTCCCCGTTCCCACAATGAGCAGTTCTTC
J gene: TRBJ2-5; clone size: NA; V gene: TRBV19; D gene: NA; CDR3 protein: CASGGHETQYF; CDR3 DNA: TGTGCCAGCGGGGGGCACGAGACCCAGTACTTC
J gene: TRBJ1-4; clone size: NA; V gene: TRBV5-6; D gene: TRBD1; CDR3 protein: CASSHTGAKLFF; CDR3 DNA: TGTGCCAGCAGCCATACAGGGGCCAAACTGTTTTTT
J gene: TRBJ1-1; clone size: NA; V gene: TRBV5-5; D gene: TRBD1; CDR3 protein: CASSLLGIPGTGRHTEAFF; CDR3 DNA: TGTGCCAGCAGCTTGTTGGGAATACCCGGGACAGGACGGCACACTGAAGCTTTCTTT
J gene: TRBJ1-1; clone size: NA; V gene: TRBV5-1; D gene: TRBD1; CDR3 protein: CASSLHRGGDTEAFF; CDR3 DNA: TGCGCCAGCAGCTTACACAGGGGAGGAGACACTGAAGCTTTCTTT
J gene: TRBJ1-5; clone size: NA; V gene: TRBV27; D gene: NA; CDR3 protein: CASSLSGAVKNQPQHF; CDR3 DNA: TGTGCCAGCAGTTTATCGGGAGCAGTCAAAAATCAGCCCCAGCATTTT
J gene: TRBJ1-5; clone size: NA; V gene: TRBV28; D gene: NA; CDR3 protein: CASSFGGNGNQPQHF; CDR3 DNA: TGTGCCAGCAGTTTTGGGGGCAACGGCAATCAGCCCCAGCATTTT
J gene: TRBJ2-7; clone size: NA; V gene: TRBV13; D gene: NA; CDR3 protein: CASGQGTHEQYF; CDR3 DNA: TGTGCCAGCGGGCAGGGAACCCACGAGCAGTACTTC
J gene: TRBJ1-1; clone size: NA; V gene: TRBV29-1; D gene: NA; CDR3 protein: CSAGHKNTEAFF; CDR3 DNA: TGCAGCGCAGGACACAAGAACACTGAAGCTTTCTTT
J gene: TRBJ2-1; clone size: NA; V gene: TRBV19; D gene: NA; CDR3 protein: CASSFRESSYNEQFF; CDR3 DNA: TGTGCCAGTAGTTTCCGAGAGAGCTCCTACAATGAGCAGTTCTTC
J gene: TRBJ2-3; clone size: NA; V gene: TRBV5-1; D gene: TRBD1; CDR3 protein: CASYDRGGLSDTQYF; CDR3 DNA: TGCGCCAGCTACGACAGGGGAGGTCTCTCAGATACGCAGTATTTT
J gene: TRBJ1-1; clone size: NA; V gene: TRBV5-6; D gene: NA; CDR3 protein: CASSLGLGWSGTEAFF; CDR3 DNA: TGTGCCAGCAGCTTGGGTCTGGGTTGGAGCGGCACTGAAGCTTTCTTT
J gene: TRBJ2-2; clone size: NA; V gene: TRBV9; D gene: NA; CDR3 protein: CASSVAGVGNTGELFF; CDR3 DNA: TGTGCCAGCAGCGTAGCCGGAGTGGGGAACACCGGGGAGCTGTTTTTT
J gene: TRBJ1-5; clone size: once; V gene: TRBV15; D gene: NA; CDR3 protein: CATSRDATANQPQHF; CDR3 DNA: TGTGCCACCAGCAGAGATGCAACAGCAAATCAGCCCCAGCATTTT
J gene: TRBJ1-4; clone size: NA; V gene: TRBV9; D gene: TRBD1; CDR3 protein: CASSVGGQVTEKLFF; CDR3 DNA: TGTGCCAGCAGCGTAGGGGGACAGGTAACCGAAAAACTGTTTTTT
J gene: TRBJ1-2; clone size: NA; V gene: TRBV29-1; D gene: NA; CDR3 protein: CSVEGAHGYTF; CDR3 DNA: TGCAGCGTTGAGGGGGCCCATGGCTACACCTTC
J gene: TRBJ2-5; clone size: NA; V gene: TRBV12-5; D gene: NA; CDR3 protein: CASGLGQRKETQYF; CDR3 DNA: TGTGCTAGTGGTCTCGGACAGCGAAAAGAGACCCAGTACTTC
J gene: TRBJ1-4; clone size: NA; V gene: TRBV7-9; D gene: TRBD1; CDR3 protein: CASSSGTVAEKLFF; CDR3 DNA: TGTGCCAGCAGCTCCGGGACAGTGGCTGAAAAACTGTTTTTT
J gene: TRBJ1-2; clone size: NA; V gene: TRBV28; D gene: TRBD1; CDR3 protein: CASSPDTGTAGLGYTF; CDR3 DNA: TGTGCCAGCAGTCCGGATACCGGGACAGCCGGCCTTGGCTACACCTTC
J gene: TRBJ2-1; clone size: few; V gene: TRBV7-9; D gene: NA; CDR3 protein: CASSSRDLTSSNEQFF; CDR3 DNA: TGTGCCAGCAGCTCCCGGGATCTTACCTCCAGCAATGAGCAGTTCTTC
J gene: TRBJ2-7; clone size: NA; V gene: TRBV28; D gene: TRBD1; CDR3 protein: CASSPRQGVIAEQYF; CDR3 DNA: TGTGCCAGCAGCCCTAGACAGGGGGTAATTGCCGAGCAGTACTTC
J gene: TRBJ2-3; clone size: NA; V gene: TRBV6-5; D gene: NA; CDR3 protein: CASASSTDTQYF; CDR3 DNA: TGTGCCAGCGCTAGCTCGACAGATACGCAGTATTTT
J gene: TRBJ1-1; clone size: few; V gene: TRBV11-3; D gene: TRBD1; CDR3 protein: CASSRRQGAEAFF; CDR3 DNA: TGTGCCAGCAGCCGCCGACAGGGCGCTGAAGCTTTCTTT
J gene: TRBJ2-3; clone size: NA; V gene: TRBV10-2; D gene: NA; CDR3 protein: CASSPFLGGHTDTQYF; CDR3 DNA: TGCGCCAGCAGCCCCTTCCTTGGGGGCCACACAGATACGCAGTATTTT
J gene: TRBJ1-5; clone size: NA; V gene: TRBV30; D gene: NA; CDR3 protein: CAWSEGGPHQPQHF; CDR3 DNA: TGTGCCTGGAGCGAAGGGGGTCCGCATCAGCCCCAGCATTTT
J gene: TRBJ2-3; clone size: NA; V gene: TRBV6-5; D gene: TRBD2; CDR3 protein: CASSALTSGADTQYF; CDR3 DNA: TGTGCCAGCAGCGCACTTACTAGCGGGGCAGATACGCAGTATTTT
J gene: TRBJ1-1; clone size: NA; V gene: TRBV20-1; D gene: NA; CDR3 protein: CSASVGGPTEAFF; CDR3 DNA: TGCAGTGCTAGTGTCGGGGGGCCTACTGAAGCTTTCTTT
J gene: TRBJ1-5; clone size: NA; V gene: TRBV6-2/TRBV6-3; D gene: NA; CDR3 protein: CASSYSTRQDSFNQPQHF; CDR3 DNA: TGTGCCAGCAGTTACTCCACTCGACAGGACAGTTTCAATCAGCCCCAGCATTTT
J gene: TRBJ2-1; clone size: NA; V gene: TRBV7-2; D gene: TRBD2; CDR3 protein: CASSPPGAGGHGEQFF; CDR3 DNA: TGTGCCAGCAGCCCCCCAGGGGCGGGAGGCCACGGTGAGCAGTTCTTC
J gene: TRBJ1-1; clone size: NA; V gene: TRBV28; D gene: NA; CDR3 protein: CASSLGQGRILNTEAFF; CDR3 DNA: TGTGCCAGCAGTTTGGGCCAGGGGCGCATTTTGAACACTGAAGCTTTCTTT
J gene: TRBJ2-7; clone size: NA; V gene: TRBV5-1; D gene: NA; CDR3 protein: CASSLFSARTLSSYEQYF; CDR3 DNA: TGCGCCAGCAGCTTGTTTAGCGCGAGAACTCTTAGCTCCTACGAGCAGTACTTC